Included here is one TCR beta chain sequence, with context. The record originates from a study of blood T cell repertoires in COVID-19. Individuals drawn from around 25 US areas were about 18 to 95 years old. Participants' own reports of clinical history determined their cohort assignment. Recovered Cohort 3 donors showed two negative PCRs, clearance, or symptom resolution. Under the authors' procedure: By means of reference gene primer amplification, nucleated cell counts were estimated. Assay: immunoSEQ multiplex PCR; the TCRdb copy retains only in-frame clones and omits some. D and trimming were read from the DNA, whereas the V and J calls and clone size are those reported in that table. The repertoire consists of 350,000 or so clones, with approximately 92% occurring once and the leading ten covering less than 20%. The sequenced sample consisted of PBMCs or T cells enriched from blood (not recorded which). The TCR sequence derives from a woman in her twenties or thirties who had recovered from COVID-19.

In DNA, the CDR3 is TGTGCCAGCTCACCAAGGGGACTAGCGTCCTACAATGAGCAGTTCTTC. Amino acids: CASSPRGLASYNEQFF. J is TRBJ2-1 and V is TRBV18; 10 nucleotides agree with TRBD2. The CDR3 consists of 16 residues. The V segment lost 2 bases and the J segment 1 base; nucleotides outside the gene matches: 2. Germline V gene data show CDR1 as KGHSH and CDR2 as LQKENI. The full variable domain, rest sourced from reference TRBV18 and TRBJ2-1, is NAGVMQNPRHLVRRRGQEARLRCSPMKGHSHVYWYRQLPEEGLKFMVYLQKENIIDESGMPKERFSAEFPKEGPSILRIQQVVRGDSAAYFCASSPRGLASYNEQFFGPGTRLTVL.